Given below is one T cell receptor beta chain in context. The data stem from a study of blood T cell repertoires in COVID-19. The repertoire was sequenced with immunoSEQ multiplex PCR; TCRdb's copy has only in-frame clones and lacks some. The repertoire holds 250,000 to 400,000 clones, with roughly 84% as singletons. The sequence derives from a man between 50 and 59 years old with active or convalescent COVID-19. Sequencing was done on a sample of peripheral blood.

CDR3 coding DNA: TGTGCCAGCAGTTACGACAGTAATCAGCCCCAGCATTTT. Encoded protein: CASSYDSNQPQHF. V is TRBV6-5 and J is TRBJ1-5, with D possibly matching TRBD1 (5 bases). This CDR3 comprises 13 residues. Trimming pared 2 bases from V and 4 bases from J, leaving 6 bases between. Germline V gene data show CDR1 as MNHEY and CDR2 as SVGAGI.